The rows below give T cell receptor beta chains drawn from one sample of a study of blood T cell repertoires in COVID-19. Here immunoSEQ multiplex PCR was the method, and the copy in TCRdb shows in-frame clones only, minus some. The table includes under 400,000 clones, more than 75% detected once. The sequencing sample was made of PBMCs or T cells enriched from blood (not recorded which). The receptors originated from a man in his forties in a cohort exposed to, infected with or recovered from COVID-19 (not recorded which). Each CDR3 is given with its conserved first and last residue. A D gene is named only where the DNA matches it firmly. Clone size is given for some rows only: seen once, a few or many times, or a class if the clone is expanded.

TRBJ2-1,TRBV30,TRBD2,.,TGTGCCTGGAGTGTAGGGGGACTAGGGTCGTTCTTC,CAWSVGGLGSFF
TRBJ2-7,TRBV3-1/TRBV3-2,TRBD2,once,TGTGCCAGCACCAGCGGGACTCCCTCCTACGAGCAGTACTTC,CASTSGTPSYEQYF
TRBJ1-4,TRBV27,.,.,TGTGCCAGCAAGCTCGGGGGGCGGGGGTGGACAACTAATGAAAAACTGTTTTTT,CASKLGGRGWTTNEKLFF
TRBJ2-3,TRBV7-9,.,once,TGTGCCAGCAGCTTAAGTACTCCAGATACGCAGTATTTT,CASSLSTPDTQYF
TRBJ2-7,TRBV4-1,TRBD2,.,TGCGCCAGCAGCCAAACTAGCGGGGGCTCCTACGAGCAGTACTTC,CASSQTSGGSYEQYF
TRBJ1-1,TRBV19,TRBD1,.,TGTGCCAGTAGTATTCGGGAGGGGGCGAGTACTGAAGCTTTCTTT,CASSIREGASTEAFF
TRBJ1-6,TRBV9,.,.,TGTGCCAGCAGCGTCGCAGAGGTTTCACCCCTCCACTTT,CASSVAEVSPLHF
TRBJ1-5,TRBV7-2,.,.,TGTGCCAGCAGCTCCCTTGCGCAGCCCCAGCATTTT,CASSSLAQPQHF
TRBJ2-3,TRBV6-5,TRBD2,.,TGTGCCAGCACGCGGGAGGTTGGGGGGGCAGATACGCAGTATTTT,CASTREVGGADTQYF
TRBJ2-7,TRBV19,.,.,TGTGCCAGTAGCCTCCGTATGGGGGCGTCCAGCTACGAGCAGTACTTC,CASSLRMGASSYEQYF
TRBJ1-1,TRBV2,TRBD1,once,TGTGCCAGCGACAGGGGTCGGACTGAAGCTTTCTTT,CASDRGRTEAFF
TRBJ1-1,TRBV30,TRBD1,.,TGTGCCTGGAGTGTAGGGCAGGGGGAGGACACTGAAGCTTTCTTT,CAWSVGQGEDTEAFF
TRBJ1-1,TRBV29-1,.,.,TGCAGCGTTGAGCGGGGCGGAGGCACTGAAGCTTTCTTT,CSVERGGGTEAFF
TRBJ1-1,TRBV29-1,TRBD1,.,TGCAGCGGATACCGGGACAGCTACACTGAAGCTTTCTTT,CSGYRDSYTEAFF
TRBJ1-4,TRBV4-2,TRBD1,.,TGTGCCAGCAGCCAAGCCTCCGTGACAGGGGCTCGCGAAAAACTGTTTTTT,CASSQASVTGAREKLFF
TRBJ2-2,TRBV3-1/TRBV3-2,TRBD2,.,TGTGCCAGCAGCCCCCGTATCGCGGGAGGAATAAGGAGGGCCGGGGAGCTGTTTTTT,CASSPRIAGGIRRAGELFF